The rows below give T cell receptor beta chains drawn from one sample of a study of blood T cell repertoires in COVID-19. Sequencing was performed with immunoSEQ multiplex PCR; in TCRdb, only in-frame clones are kept and a portion is missing. The data hold over 450,000 clones, with roughly nine tenths observed a single time. Specimen: peripheral blood. All receptors derive from a woman aged 45-65 years with COVID-19, enrolled during active disease. CDR3s include the opening cysteine and the closing phenylalanine or tryptophan. Each record gives: J gene, D gene, clone size, V gene, CDR3 protein, CDR3 DNA. The D gene is left open where the match is weak. For some rows the clone size is stated as once, few or many, or as a class when expanded; others skip it.

J: TRBJ2-7
D: -
size: once
V: TRBV9
CDR3: CASSVQKLTYEQYF
DNA: TGTGCCAGCAGCGTTCAGAAACTAACCTACGAGCAGTACTTC

J: TRBJ1-1
D: -
size: -
V: TRBV7-9
CDR3: CASSLSGGLNTEAFF
DNA: TGTGCCAGCAGCTTATCGGGGGGATTGAACACTGAAGCTTTCTTT

J: TRBJ2-1
D: -
size: -
V: TRBV19
CDR3: CASSWVLGTSSYNEQFF
DNA: TGTGCCAGTAGTTGGGTATTAGGGACAAGTTCCTACAATGAGCAGTTCTTC

J: TRBJ2-1
D: TRBD1
size: -
V: TRBV5-1
CDR3: CASSLGQGRIGEQFF
DNA: TGCGCCAGCAGCTTGGGACAGGGGAGGATTGGTGAGCAGTTCTTC

J: TRBJ1-6
D: -
size: once
V: TRBV5-4
CDR3: CASRTGSNSPLHF
DNA: TGTGCCAGCAGGACCGGGTCCAATTCACCCCTCCACTTT

J: TRBJ2-1
D: -
size: once
V: TRBV19
CDR3: CASSMGPASPRYNEQFF
DNA: TGTGCCAGTAGTATGGGGCCGGCCTCCCCACGATACAATGAGCAGTTCTTC

J: TRBJ1-2
D: TRBD1
size: once
V: TRBV29-1
CDR3: CSDLRDSYGYTF
DNA: TGCAGCGATCTTAGGGACAGTTATGGCTACACCTTC

J: TRBJ2-7
D: -
size: -
V: TRBV5-6
CDR3: CASSLADTYHEQYF
DNA: TGTGCCAGCAGCTTGGCCGATACTTACCACGAGCAGTACTTC

J: TRBJ2-2
D: TRBD2
size: -
V: TRBV10-2
CDR3: CASSESIKPSGWYPKGDTGELFF
DNA: TGCGCCAGCAGTGAGTCCATTAAGCCTAGCGGGTGGTACCCAAAGGGGGACACCGGGGAGCTGTTTTTT

J: TRBJ1-2
D: -
size: few
V: TRBV20-1
CDR3: CSARGDYGYTF
DNA: TGCAGTGCTAGGGGAGACTATGGCTACACCTTC

J: TRBJ1-6
D: -
size: -
V: TRBV6-6
CDR3: CASSRRQENSPLHF
DNA: TGTGCCAGCAGTCGCCGACAGGAGAATTCACCCCTCCACTTT

J: TRBJ2-7
D: TRBD1
size: -
V: TRBV12-3/TRBV12-4
CDR3: CASSRTGGYEQYF
DNA: TGTGCCAGCAGTCGGACAGGGGGTTACGAGCAGTACTTC

J: TRBJ2-1
D: TRBD1
size: -
V: TRBV28
CDR3: CASSSRDRVDEQFF
DNA: TGTGCCAGCAGTTCCCGGGACAGGGTCGATGAGCAGTTCTTC

J: TRBJ2-2
D: -
size: -
V: TRBV11-2
CDR3: CASSFDSGLTGELFF
DNA: TGTGCCAGCAGCTTCGATAGCGGTCTAACCGGGGAGCTGTTTTTT

J: TRBJ2-2
D: -
size: -
V: TRBV9
CDR3: CASTEEPTGELFF
DNA: TGTGCCAGCACCGAGGAGCCCACCGGGGAGCTGTTTTTT

J: TRBJ1-2
D: -
size: once
V: TRBV9
CDR3: CASTQSSSGYYGYTF
DNA: TGTGCCAGCACCCAAAGTAGTTCAGGGTACTATGGCTACACCTTC

J: TRBJ1-4
D: -
size: few
V: TRBV29-1
CDR3: CSVGAPNEKLFF
DNA: TGCAGCGTTGGCGCCCCTAATGAAAAACTGTTTTTT

J: TRBJ2-5
D: TRBD1
size: -
V: TRBV7-9
CDR3: CASSVGTGEETQYF
DNA: TGTGCCAGCAGCGTCGGGACAGGGGAAGAGACCCAGTACTTC

J: TRBJ1-3
D: -
size: -
V: TRBV9
CDR3: CASSVGVPSGTLGNTIYF
DNA: TGTGCCAGCAGCGTAGGAGTTCCCAGCGGGACTCTAGGAAACACCATATATTTT

J: TRBJ1-4
D: TRBD1
size: -
V: TRBV6-5
CDR3: CASSYGTGESLGLFF
DNA: TGTGCCAGCAGTTATGGGACAGGGGAATCGTTGGGACTGTTTTTT

J: TRBJ2-1
D: TRBD2
size: -
V: TRBV18
CDR3: CASSPSIAGASYNEQFF
DNA: TGTGCCAGCTCACCGTCTATAGCGGGGGCCAGCTACAATGAGCAGTTCTTC

J: TRBJ2-1
D: -
size: -
V: TRBV24-1
CDR3: CATSEAGFYNEQFF
DNA: TGTGCCACCAGTGAGGCGGGGTTCTACAATGAGCAGTTCTTC

J: TRBJ2-7
D: -
size: once
V: TRBV5-1
CDR3: CASSLDSGREQYF
DNA: TGCGCCAGCAGCTTGGATTCAGGGAGGGAGCAGTACTTC

J: TRBJ1-2
D: -
size: -
V: TRBV4-1
CDR3: CASSQEESGSYGYTF
DNA: TGCGCCAGCAGCCAAGAGGAGTCCGGGAGCTATGGCTACACCTTC

J: TRBJ2-2
D: TRBD1
size: -
V: TRBV7-7
CDR3: CASSHGQGNTGELFF
DNA: TGTGCCAGCAGCCACGGACAGGGGAACACCGGGGAGCTGTTTTTT

J: TRBJ2-3
D: TRBD2
size: -
V: TRBV19
CDR3: CASRGLAGSTDTQYF
DNA: TGTGCCAGTAGGGGACTAGCGGGGAGCACAGATACGCAGTATTTT

J: TRBJ2-3
D: TRBD2
size: -
V: TRBV7-3
CDR3: CASSLRTSRTDTQYF
DNA: TGTGCCAGCAGCTTAAGGACTAGCCGCACAGATACGCAGTATTTT

J: TRBJ2-3
D: -
size: once
V: TRBV4-2
CDR3: CASSQESPQSTDTQYF
DNA: TGTGCCAGCAGCCAAGAATCGCCGCAGAGCACAGATACGCAGTATTTT

J: TRBJ2-7
D: TRBD1
size: -
V: TRBV20-1
CDR3: CSASDRGRDEQYF
DNA: TGCAGTGCTAGTGACAGGGGGCGCGACGAGCAGTACTTC

J: TRBJ1-1
D: -
size: -
V: TRBV6-5
CDR3: CATQRDTEAFF
DNA: TGTGCCACACAGAGGGACACTGAAGCTTTCTTT

J: TRBJ1-5
D: -
size: -
V: TRBV6-1
CDR3: CASSERRNQPQHF
DNA: TGTGCCAGCAGTGAAAGGAGGAATCAGCCCCAGCATTTT

J: TRBJ2-7
D: TRBD1
size: -
V: TRBV3-1/TRBV3-2
CDR3: CASSLGQGTPYEQYF
DNA: TGTGCCAGCAGCCTCGGACAGGGTACCCCCTACGAGCAGTACTTC

J: TRBJ2-7
D: -
size: once
V: TRBV11-2
CDR3: CASSLSGNHEQYF
DNA: TGTGCCAGCAGCTTATCGGGGAACCACGAGCAGTACTTC

J: TRBJ2-3
D: -
size: -
V: TRBV5-5
CDR3: CASSLRLSFPDTQYF
DNA: TGTGCCAGCAGCTTGCGTCTCTCTTTTCCAGATACGCAGTATTTT

J: TRBJ2-1
D: TRBD1
size: -
V: TRBV11-2
CDR3: CASGNRGPTYNEQFF
DNA: TGTGCCAGCGGAAACAGGGGGCCTACCTACAATGAGCAGTTCTTC

J: TRBJ1-5
D: -
size: -
V: TRBV6-1
CDR3: CASSEDPGFSNQPQHF
DNA: TGTGCCAGCAGTGAAGACCCAGGATTTAGCAATCAGCCCCAGCATTTT

J: TRBJ1-5
D: TRBD1
size: few
V: TRBV15
CDR3: CATSVRQGGNQPQHF
DNA: TGTGCCACCAGCGTCCGACAGGGTGGCAATCAGCCCCAGCATTTT

J: TRBJ2-7
D: -
size: -
V: TRBV6-1
CDR3: CASSEALRGYEQYF
DNA: TGTGCCAGCAGTGAAGCGCTTCGGGGCTACGAGCAGTACTTC

J: TRBJ1-6
D: -
size: -
V: TRBV7-9
CDR3: CASSPGGGHSPLHF
DNA: TGTGCCAGCAGCCCGGGGGGGGGCCATTCACCCCTCCACTTT

J: TRBJ1-3
D: -
size: once
V: TRBV6-5
CDR3: CASLGGDPGNTIYF
DNA: TGTGCCAGCTTGGGAGGAGATCCTGGAAACACCATATATTTT

J: TRBJ1-3
D: TRBD1
size: -
V: TRBV19
CDR3: CASSLTGEFSGNTIYF
DNA: TGTGCCAGTAGCCTGACAGGGGAATTCTCTGGAAACACCATATATTTT

J: TRBJ2-3
D: TRBD2
size: -
V: TRBV29-1
CDR3: CSVDGLADSTDTQYF
DNA: TGCAGCGTTGATGGACTAGCGGATAGCACAGATACGCAGTATTTT

J: TRBJ1-1
D: -
size: -
V: TRBV11-2
CDR3: CASSPFPGNTEAFF
DNA: TGTGCCAGCAGCCCCTTTCCAGGGAACACTGAAGCTTTCTTT

J: TRBJ1-1
D: TRBD1
size: -
V: TRBV28
CDR3: CASSPPPTGRRAEAFF
DNA: TGTGCCAGCAGCCCCCCACCGACAGGGCGTAGGGCTGAAGCTTTCTTT

J: TRBJ2-5
D: TRBD1
size: -
V: TRBV11-2
CDR3: CASRVPGQGRETQYF
DNA: TGTGCCAGCAGGGTGCCGGGACAGGGTCGGGAGACCCAGTACTTC

J: TRBJ2-2
D: -
size: -
V: TRBV19
CDR3: CASAQGGDTGELFF
DNA: TGTGCCAGTGCGCAGGGAGGTGACACCGGGGAGCTGTTTTTT

J: TRBJ2-1
D: -
size: -
V: TRBV7-3
CDR3: CASSPTGLPGEQFF
DNA: TGTGCCAGCAGCCCCACGGGACTGCCAGGCGAGCAGTTCTTC

J: TRBJ1-4
D: -
size: -
V: TRBV9
CDR3: CASSVDGGPNEKLFF
DNA: TGTGCCAGCAGCGTAGACGGGGGGCCGAATGAAAAACTGTTTTTT